This T cell receptor (beta chain) was found in a study of glioma-infiltrating T cells after dendritic cell vaccination. TCRB CDR3 was amplified from 2 ug genomic DNA or less. The data were produced by immunoSEQ multiplex PCR, yet TCRdb's version contains in-frame clones alone and is incomplete. The sample holds approximately 84,000 clones, approximately 84% seen once. The CDR3 is 15 residues long. The V gene is TRBV21-1, the J gene TRBJ2-3; whether TRBD1, the table's D call, matches the DNA was not checked. TRBV21-1 is a pseudogene locus. This sequence was found in a human donor with glioblastoma. The sample was blood, taken before dendritic cell vaccination. The CDR3 region has the DNA TGTGCCAGCAGCAACCGACAGGGATACACAGATACGCAGTATTTT. Translated: CASSNRQGYTDTQYF.